Shown below are 27 T cell receptor beta chains from a single sample sequenced in a study of cytomegalovirus exposure and HLA in healthy donors (dated by TCRdb to between 2016 and 2019). The library was made by the immunoSEQ multiplex PCR assay. The multiplex PCR relied on a mix of 60 forward primers for TCR Vbeta segments and 13 reverse primers for TCR Jbeta segments. As stored in TCRdb, this immuneACCESS dataset retains in-frame rearrangements with V and J assigned. A fraction of the clones does not appear; measured against another copy, unresolved V genes explain less than half of the discrepancy, and the remainder lacks a known reason. A total of 130,000 or so clones appear in this sample, 74% of them only once. Of the sample, 3.5% to 5% is held by the ten largest clones. Specimen: PBMCs. Receptors originate from a man between 18 and 35 years old in good health and CMV-seropositive.

This clone has just a few counts. The chain uses TRBV5-1 and TRBJ2-7, with 10 bases lining up with TRBD1. Germline lookup yields CDR1 SGHRS and CDR2 YFSETQ. Losses at the gene ends were 4 bases for V and 4 bases for J; bases not matched to a gene: 5. The CDR3 length is 14 residues. In DNA, the CDR3 is TGCGCCAGCAGCATACGGACAGGGGGGTACGAGCAGTACTTC. This sequence encodes CASSIRTGGYEQYF. The whole variable domain, remainder taken from reference TRBV5-1 and TRBJ2-7, is KAGVTQTPRYLIKTRGQQVTLSCSPISGHRSVSWYQQTPGQGLQFLFEYFSETQRNKGNFPGRFSGRQFSNSRSEMNVSTLELGDSALYLCASSIRTGGYEQYFGPGTRLTVT.

The chain is built from TRBV27 and TRBJ2-7; unclear D gene. The CDR3 covers 14 residues. V was cut by 0 bases and J by 2 bases, with 8 bases left in between. Germline V gives CDR1 MNHEY, CDR2 SMNVEV (reference sequence). For the CDR3, the DNA is TGTGCCAGCAGTTTATCGCCGCAGACCTACGAGCAGTACTTC. As protein: CASSLSPQTYEQYF.

The table lists this clone with a count of one. One end of the junction does not line up with germline, which may come from a read error. V gene TRBV19 combines with J gene TRBJ2-6; 10 bases match TRBD1. CDR3 length: 16 amino acids. Germline CDR1 and CDR2: LNHDA and SQIVND (reference sequence). The chain's CDR3 is CVSSKTGGFGANVLTF. The DNA of the CDR3 is TGTGTCAGTAGTAAGACAGGGGGCTTTGGGGCCAACGTCCTGACTTTC.

V gene TRBV9 combines with J gene TRBJ1-4; D is perhaps TRBD1 (6 bases). Trimming shortened V by 7 bases and J by 4 bases, and 14 bases separated the two germline ends. The CDR3 has 14 amino acids. Germline-derived CDR1 and CDR2 are SGDLS and YYNGEE. CDR3 sequence: CASSEGVGNEKLFF. The CDR3 DNA reads as TGTGCCAGCTCCGAGGGGGTGGGTAATGAAAAACTGTTTTTT.

This clone appeared a few times. This chain connects TRBV9 to TRBJ1-1, with a tentative D call TRBD1 (6 bases). Trimming pared 4 bases from V and 4 bases from J, leaving 11 bases between. CDR1 and CDR2 from the germline V gene are SGDLS and YYNGEE. This CDR3 region has 13 residues. The CDR3 region has the DNA TGTGCCAGCAGCAGGCGGGGGCCCACTGAAGCTTTCTTT. Its protein product is CASSRRGPTEAFF.

The chain recombines TRBV7-9 with TRBJ2-1; D uncertain. Trimming shortened V by 8 bases and J by 0 bases, and 11 bases separated the two germline ends. The CDR3 is made up of 14 amino acids. Germline V gene lookup returns CDR1 SEHNR and CDR2 FQNEAQ (reference sequence). The chain's CDR3 is CASGSLGSYNEQFF. CDR3 bases: TGTGCCAGCGGAAGTCTAGGCTCCTACAATGAGCAGTTCTTC.

The V call is TRBV7-9, the J call TRBJ1-1, with D perhaps TRBD1 (6 bases). The CDR3 has 16 amino acids. CDR1 and CDR2 (germline): SEHNR, FQNEAQ (reference sequence). Trimming removed 3 bases from V and 2 bases from J, with 16 bases in between. CDR3 amino acids: CASSFPLSQGNTEAFF. In DNA form, the CDR3 reads TGTGCCAGCAGCTTCCCCCTTTCACAGGGTAACACTGAAGCTTTCTTT.

The V gene is TRBV27, the J gene TRBJ2-7, with D uncertain. V shed 0 bases and J shed 4 bases, with 13 bases lying between them. The CDR3 length is 15 residues. The germline V gene has CDR1 MNHEY and CDR2 SMNVEV (reference sequence). The CDR3 loop is CASSLSRDSRYEQYF. The CDR3 bases are TGTGCCAGCAGTTTATCTCGCGATTCGAGGTACGAGCAGTACTTC.

The chain is built from TRBV10-3 and TRBJ2-7; 12 nucleotides line up with TRBD2. CDR1 and CDR2 (germline): ENHRY, SYGVKD. With V trimmed by 7 bases and J by 6 bases, 7 bases remained unmatched. There are 14 residues in the CDR3. The CDR3 region is CAITRQGLAGEQYF. The CDR3 DNA follows: TGTGCCATCACCCGACAGGGACTAGCGGGCGAGCAGTACTTC.

This clone was picked up one time. The chain recombines TRBV2 with TRBJ2-3; 7 nucleotides match TRBD1. CDR3 length equals 14 residues. V trimming: 5 bases; J trimming: 2 bases; junction bases outside the gene matches: 4. CDR1 and CDR2 from the germline V gene are SNHLY and FYNNEI. Here the CDR3 DNA reads TGTGCCAGCAGTACGGACAGGCACACAGATACGCAGTATTTT. It specifies CASSTDRHTDTQYF.

The CDR3 coding sequence is TGCGCCAGCAGCTTGGCGCACAGCTCCTACAATGAGCAGTTCTTC. Residues: CASSLAHSSYNEQFF. The gene calls are TRBV5-1 and TRBJ2-1; D gene ambiguous. With 0 bases removed from V and 0 bases from J, the gap between germline ends came to 7 bases. The V gene's germline CDR1 is SGHRS and CDR2 YFSETQ. CDR3 length: 15 residues. Full variable domain (rest looked up from reference TRBV5-1 and TRBJ2-1): KAGVTQTPRYLIKTRGQQVTLSCSPISGHRSVSWYQQTPGQGLQFLFEYFSETQRNKGNFPGRFSGRQFSNSRSEMNVSTLELGDSALYLCASSLAHSSYNEQFFGPGTRLTVL.

This chain links TRBV19 with TRBJ1-2; D gene uncertain. With 9 bases removed from V and 4 bases from J, the gap between germline ends came to 18 bases. Germline CDR1 is LNHDA and CDR2 is SQIVND (reference sequence). The CDR3 has 14 residues. The DNA for the CDR3 is TGTGCCAGCCGGTACCTGGGAGGGTTCTATGGCTACACCTTC. The encoded protein is CASRYLGGFYGYTF.

V usage is TRBV6-5 and J usage is TRBJ2-3, with D maybe TRBD2 (5 bases). CDR3 length: 13 amino acids. CDR1 and CDR2 (germline): MNHEY, SVGAGI. V was cut by 10 bases and J by 0 bases, with 11 bases left in between. This chain's CDR3 is CATQRTSTDTQYF. The CDR3 DNA reads as TGTGCCACGCAGCGGACTAGCACAGATACGCAGTATTTT.

V usage is TRBV7-9 and J usage is TRBJ2-7, with TRBD2 as a possible D gene (5 bases). CDR3 size: 14 residues. The ends were cut back, 4 bases at V and 3 bases at J, with 13 bases in the middle. The germline gives CDR1 SEHNR, CDR2 FQNEAQ (reference sequence). The CDR3 region is CASSSKVRDYEQYF. CDR3 nucleotides: TGTGCCAGCAGCTCCAAGGTACGGGACTACGAGCAGTACTTC.

The chain uses TRBV7-6 and TRBJ1-1, with D possibly matching TRBD1 (5 bases). CDR3 length equals 14 residues. The V and J ends lost 5 bases and 4 bases respectively, with 14 bases between them. Germline loops: CDR1 SGHVS, CDR2 FNYEAQ. CDR3 nucleotide sequence: TGTGCCAGCAGCCCGGGGGGGACGGGCACTGAAGCTTTCTTT. Its translation: CASSPGGTGTEAFF. Variable domain in full (rest from reference TRBV7-6 and TRBJ1-1): GAGVSQSPRYKVTKRGQDVALRCDPISGHVSLYWYRQALGQGPEFLTYFNYEAQQDKSGLPNDRFSAERPEGSISTLTIQRTEQRDSAMYRCASSPGGTGTEAFFGQGTRLTVV.

Details on this clone: This same CDR3 is encoded by further DNA sequences in the sample. The chain employs TRBV7-9 and TRBJ2-1; tentative D call: TRBD2 (6 bases). Trimming pared 5 bases from V and 7 bases from J, leaving 12 bases between. This CDR3 has 13 amino acids. Germline assignment: CDR1 SEHNR and CDR2 FQNEAQ (reference sequence). CDR3 in amino acids: CASSLAGGNEQFF. CDR3 nucleotides: TGTGCCAGCAGCCTGGCAGGAGGGAATGAGCAGTTCTTC. The full variable domain, rest sourced from reference TRBV7-9 and TRBJ2-1, is DTGVSQNPRHKITKRGQNVTFRCDPISEHNRLYWYRQTLGQGPEFLTYFQNEAQLEKSRLLSDRFSAERPKGSFSTLEIQRTEQGDSAMYLCASSLAGGNEQFFGPGTRLTVL.

This sequence joins TRBV29-1 and TRBJ1-1; D not certain. V was shortened by 7 bases and J by 3 bases, with 18 bases between the two germline ends. The CDR3 has 14 amino acids. The germline CDR1 and CDR2 sequences are SQVTM and ANQGSEA. The DNA for the CDR3 is TGCAGCGGGATAACGGGGAGAAGCGACACTGAAGCTTTCTTT. Translated: CSGITGRSDTEAFF.

This chain links TRBV11-2 with TRBJ2-7; D gene unclear. Germline CDR1 and CDR2: SGHAT and FQNNGV. Deletions cut 0 bases from V and 4 bases from J, with 16 bases between. The CDR3 has 16 residues. As DNA, the CDR3 is TGTGCCAGCAGCTTAGATTGGCGGTCGAAGGTGTACGAGCAGTACTTC. The encoded protein is CASSLDWRSKVYEQYF.

The chain carries TRBV9 and TRBJ2-3, with 8 bases aligning to TRBD2. The CDR3 loop spans 15 amino acids. CDR1 and CDR2 (germline): SGDLS, YYNGEE. The ends lost 4 bases at V and 7 bases at J; junction bases unmatched: 11. CDR3 loop: CASSSLAGRRNTQYF. The CDR3 region has the DNA TGTGCCAGCAGCTCTTTAGCGGGACGGCGGAATACGCAGTATTTT. The full variable domain, completed using reference TRBV9 and TRBJ2-3, is DSGVTQTPKHLITATGQRVTLRCSPRSGDLSVYWYQQSLDQGLQFLIQYYNGEERAKGNILERFSAQQFPDLHSELNLSSLELGDSALYFCASSSLAGRRNTQYFGPGTRLTVL.

V usage is TRBV6-6 and J usage is TRBJ2-7; the D gene is possibly TRBD2 (7 bases). The CDR3 extends over 14 amino acids. Trimming left V 2 bases short and J 8 bases short, with 16 bases between. Germline CDR1 MNHNY, CDR2 SVGAGI (reference sequence). CDR3 sequence: CASSYELRGDKQYF. The CDR3 nucleotides read TGTGCCAGCAGTTACGAACTACGGGGGGACAAGCAGTACTTC.

This clone was found a few times. This chain joins TRBV7-2 and TRBJ2-7; 7 nucleotides line up with TRBD2. CDR3 length equals 13 residues. The germline V gene has CDR1 SGHTA and CDR2 FQGNSA. V was clipped by 6 bases and J by 9 bases; unmatched bases: 11. In DNA form, the CDR3 reads TGTGCCAGCAGTCAGCCCCAGACTAGCAGGCAGTACTTC. Translation gives CASSQPQTSRQYF.

The chain joins TRBV4-3 to TRBJ2-3; D is uncertain. The CDR3 contains 14 residues. Trimming removed 0 bases from V and 0 bases from J, with 4 bases in between. Germline V gives CDR1 LGHNA, CDR2 YSLEER. The CDR3 region is CASSQDISTDTQYF. CDR3 sequence (DNA): TGCGCCAGCAGCCAAGATATTAGCACAGATACGCAGTATTTT.

The gene calls are TRBV6-5 and TRBJ2-7; the D gene is possibly TRBD1 (6 bases). The V gene's germline CDR1 is MNHEY and CDR2 SVGAGI. There are 13 residues in the CDR3. Trimming stripped 6 bases from V and 6 bases from J, with 15 bases between. The CDR3 spells CASRKQGPSEQYF. In DNA, the CDR3 is TGTGCCAGCAGGAAGCAGGGGCCTAGCGAGCAGTACTTC.

This clone has a handful of counts. This chain uses TRBV6-6 with TRBJ1-5; 8 bases match TRBD1. CDR3 length equals 14 residues. Germline CDR1 reads MNHNY; CDR2 reads SVGAGI (reference sequence). V lost 8 bases to trimming and J lost 4 bases; unmatched junction nucleotides: 7. The chain's CDR3 is CASSERTGNQPQHF. For the CDR3, the DNA is TGTGCCAGCTCCGAGCGGACAGGGAATCAGCCCCAGCATTTT.

CDR3 coding DNA: TGTGCCAGCTCACCCCTTATGACTAGCGGGAGAGGGACCCAGTACTTC. This codes for CASSPLMTSGRGTQYF. V is TRBV18 and J is TRBJ2-5; 12 nucleotides line up with TRBD2. The trim removed 3 bases at V and 7 bases at J, leaving 9 bases unmatched. Germline CDR1 and CDR2: KGHSH and LQKENI. This CDR3 comprises 16 residues. Full variable domain (rest looked up from reference TRBV18 and TRBJ2-5): NAGVMQNPRHLVRRRGQEARLRCSPMKGHSHVYWYRQLPEEGLKFMVYLQKENIIDESGMPKERFSAEFPKEGPSILRIQQVVRGDSAAYFCASSPLMTSGRGTQYFGPGTRLLVL.

This clone turned up a few times. The CDR3 loop is CASSQGPGGYEQYF. The DNA of the CDR3 is TGCGCCAGCAGCCAAGGACCAGGGGGCTACGAGCAGTACTTC. The rearrangement links TRBV4-3 to TRBJ2-7; 7 bases map to TRBD1. This CDR3 contains 14 residues. Germline CDR1 and CDR2: LGHNA and YSLEER. The V and J ends lost 1 base and 3 bases, in that order; junction bases with no gene match: 3.

The gene calls are TRBV7-8 and TRBJ2-3, with 8 bases fitting TRBD1. CDR3 length: 15 amino acids. CDR1 SGHVS and CDR2 FQNEAQ come from the germline V gene. The trim removed 7 bases at V and 4 bases at J, leaving 10 bases unmatched. In nucleotides, the CDR3 is TGTGCCAGCACCCTGACAGGGGTGGGCGCAGATACGCAGTATTTT. This gives the protein CASTLTGVGADTQYF. Drawing the rest from reference TRBV7-8 and TRBJ2-3, the complete variable domain is GAGVSQSPRYKVAKRGQDVALRCDPISGHVSLFWYQQALGQGPEFLTYFQNEAQLDKSGLPSDRFFAERPEGSVSTLKIQRTQQEDSAVYLCASTLTGVGADTQYFGPGTRLTVL.